This T cell receptor beta chain derives from a study of response to subunit inactivated influenza vaccine. Study-wide points: After each seasonal influenza vaccination, few new T cells are recruited, the authors suggested.

This clonotype has a handful of counts. Antigen specificity is unknown. The V and J ends lost 0 bases and 2 bases, in that order; junction bases with no gene match: 8. The CDR3 consists of 17 residues. Germline lookup yields CDR1 MNHEY and CDR2 SVGAGI. TCRdb reprocessed the RT-PCR reads with MiXCR, giving one entry per CDR3 protein. The sample has 500,000 to 600,000 distinct CDR3 sequences; approximately 12% are singletons. Source: PBMCs from blood, taken on the day of vaccination. The clonotype comes from a man aged 45-65 years who received an inactivated influenza vaccine. The rearrangement links TRBV6-5 to TRBJ2-7; TRBD1 agrees at 9 bases. In nucleotides, the CDR3 is TGTGCCAGCAGTTACTCGGGGGGCGGACAGGGGACCTACGAGCAGTACTTC. Its protein product is CASSYSGGGQGTYEQYF.